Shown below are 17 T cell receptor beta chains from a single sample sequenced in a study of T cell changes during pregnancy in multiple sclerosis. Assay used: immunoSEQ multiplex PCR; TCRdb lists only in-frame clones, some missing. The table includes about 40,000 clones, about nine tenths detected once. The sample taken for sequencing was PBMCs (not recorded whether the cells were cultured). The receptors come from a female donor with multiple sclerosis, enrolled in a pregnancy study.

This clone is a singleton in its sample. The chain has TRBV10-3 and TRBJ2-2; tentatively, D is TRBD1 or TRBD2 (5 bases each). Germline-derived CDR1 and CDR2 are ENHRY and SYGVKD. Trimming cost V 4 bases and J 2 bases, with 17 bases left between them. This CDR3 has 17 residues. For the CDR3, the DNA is TGTGCCATCAGTGTAGGAGCAGGGACCAAAAACACCGGGGAGCTGTTTTTT. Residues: CAISVGAGTKNTGELFF.

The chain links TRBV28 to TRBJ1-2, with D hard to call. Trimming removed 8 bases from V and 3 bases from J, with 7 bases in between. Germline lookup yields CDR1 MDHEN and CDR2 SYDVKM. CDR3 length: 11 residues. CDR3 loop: CASVTDYGYTF. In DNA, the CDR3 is TGTGCCAGCGTAACGGACTATGGCTACACCTTC.

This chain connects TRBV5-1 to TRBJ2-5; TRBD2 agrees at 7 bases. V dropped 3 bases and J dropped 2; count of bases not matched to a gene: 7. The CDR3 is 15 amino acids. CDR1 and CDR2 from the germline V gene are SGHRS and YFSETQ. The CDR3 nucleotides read TGCGCCAGCAGCTCGGGGACTAAATTTCAAGAGACCCAGTACTTC. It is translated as CASSSGTKFQETQYF.

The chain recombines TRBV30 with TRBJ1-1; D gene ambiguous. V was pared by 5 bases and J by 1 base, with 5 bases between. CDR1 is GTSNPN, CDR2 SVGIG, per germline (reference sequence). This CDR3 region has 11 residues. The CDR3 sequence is CAWWENTEAFF. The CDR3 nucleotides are TGTGCCTGGTGGGAGAACACTGAAGCTTTCTTT. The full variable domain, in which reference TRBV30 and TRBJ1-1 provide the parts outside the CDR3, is SQTIHQWPATLVQPVGSPLSLECTVEGTSNPNLYWYRQAAGRGLQLLFYSVGIGQISSEVPQNLSASRPQDRQFILSSKKLLLSDSGFYLCAWWENTEAFFGQGTRLTVV.

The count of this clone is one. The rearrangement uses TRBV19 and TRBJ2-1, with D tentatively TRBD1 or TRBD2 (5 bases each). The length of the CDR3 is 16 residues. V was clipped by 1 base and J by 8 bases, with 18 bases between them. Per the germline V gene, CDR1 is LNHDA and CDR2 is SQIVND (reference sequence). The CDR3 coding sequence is TGTGCCAGTAGTATAGTTCGGACATACTCGCGGGATGAGCAGTTCTTC. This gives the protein CASSIVRTYSRDEQFF.

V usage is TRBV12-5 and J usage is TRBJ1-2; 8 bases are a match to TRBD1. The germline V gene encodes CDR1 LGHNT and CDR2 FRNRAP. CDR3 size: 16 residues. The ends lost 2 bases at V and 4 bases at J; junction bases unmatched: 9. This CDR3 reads CASGLISPGGSYGYTF. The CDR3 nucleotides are TGTGCTAGTGGTTTGATATCCCCAGGGGGCAGCTATGGCTACACCTTC.

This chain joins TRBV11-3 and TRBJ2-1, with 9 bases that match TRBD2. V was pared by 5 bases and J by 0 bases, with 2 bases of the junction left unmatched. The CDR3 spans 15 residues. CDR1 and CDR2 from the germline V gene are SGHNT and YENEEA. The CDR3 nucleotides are TGTGCCAGCAGCATTAGCGGGAGCTCCTACAATGAGCAGTTCTTC. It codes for CASSISGSSYNEQFF.

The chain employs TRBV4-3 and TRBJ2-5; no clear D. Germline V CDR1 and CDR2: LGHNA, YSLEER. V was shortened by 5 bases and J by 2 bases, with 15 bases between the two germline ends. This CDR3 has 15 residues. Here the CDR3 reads CASSKAPAEQETQYF. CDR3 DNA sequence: TGCGCCAGCAGCAAAGCCCCGGCGGAACAAGAGACCCAGTACTTC.

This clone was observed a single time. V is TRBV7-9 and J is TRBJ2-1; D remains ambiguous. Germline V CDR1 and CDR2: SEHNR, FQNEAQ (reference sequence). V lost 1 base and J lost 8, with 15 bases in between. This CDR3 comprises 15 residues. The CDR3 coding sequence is TGTGCCAGCAGCTTAGTTGGTGATAGCTGGGATGAGCAGTTCTTC. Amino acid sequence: CASSLVGDSWDEQFF.

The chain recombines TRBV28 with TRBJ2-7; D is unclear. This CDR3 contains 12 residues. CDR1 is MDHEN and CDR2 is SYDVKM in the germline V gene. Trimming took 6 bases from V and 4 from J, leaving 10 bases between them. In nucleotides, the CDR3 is TGTGCCAGCAGAGGTAGACATTACGAGCAGTACTTC. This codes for CASRGRHYEQYF.

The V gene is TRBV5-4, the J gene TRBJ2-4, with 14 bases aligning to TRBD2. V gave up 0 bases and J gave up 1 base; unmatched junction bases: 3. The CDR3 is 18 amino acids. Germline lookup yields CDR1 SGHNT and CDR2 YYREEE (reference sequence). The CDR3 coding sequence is TGTGCCAGCAGCTTGGGACTAGCGGGAGGGCCTGCCAAAAACATTCAGTACTTC. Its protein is CASSLGLAGGPAKNIQYF.

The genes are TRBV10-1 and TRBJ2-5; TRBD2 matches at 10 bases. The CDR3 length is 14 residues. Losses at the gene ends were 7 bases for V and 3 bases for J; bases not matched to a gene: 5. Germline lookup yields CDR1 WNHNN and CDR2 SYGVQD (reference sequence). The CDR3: CASIPSGSEETQYF. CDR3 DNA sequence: TGCGCCAGCATCCCTAGCGGGAGTGAAGAGACCCAGTACTTC.

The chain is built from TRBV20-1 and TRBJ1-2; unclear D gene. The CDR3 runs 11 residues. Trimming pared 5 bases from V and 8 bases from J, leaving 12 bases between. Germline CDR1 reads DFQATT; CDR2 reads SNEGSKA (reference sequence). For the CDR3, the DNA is TGCAGTGCTTTCCGTGGGGTGGGCTACACCTTC. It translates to CSAFRGVGYTF.

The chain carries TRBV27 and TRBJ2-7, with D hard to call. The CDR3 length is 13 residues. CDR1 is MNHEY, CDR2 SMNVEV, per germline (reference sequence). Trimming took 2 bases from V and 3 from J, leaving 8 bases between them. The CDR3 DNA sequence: TGTGCCAGCAGTTTAGCACCCTTCTACGAGCAGTACTTC. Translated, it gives CASSLAPFYEQYF.

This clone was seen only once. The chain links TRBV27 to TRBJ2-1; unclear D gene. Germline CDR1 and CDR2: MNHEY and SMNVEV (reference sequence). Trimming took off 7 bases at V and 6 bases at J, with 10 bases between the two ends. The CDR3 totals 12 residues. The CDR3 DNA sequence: TGTGCCAGCAACCCTGCCCCCAATGAGCAGTTCTTC. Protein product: CASNPAPNEQFF.

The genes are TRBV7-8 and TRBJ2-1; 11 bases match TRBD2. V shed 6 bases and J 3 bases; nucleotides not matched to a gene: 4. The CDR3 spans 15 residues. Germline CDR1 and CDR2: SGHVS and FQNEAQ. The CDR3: CASRNLAGGYNEQFF. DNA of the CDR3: TGTGCCAGCAGAAATCTAGCGGGAGGCTACAATGAGCAGTTCTTC.

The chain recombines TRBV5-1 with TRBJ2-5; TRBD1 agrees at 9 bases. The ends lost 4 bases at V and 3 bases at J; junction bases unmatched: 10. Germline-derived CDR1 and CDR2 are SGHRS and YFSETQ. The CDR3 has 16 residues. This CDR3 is CASSLDRGPREETQYF. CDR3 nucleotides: TGCGCCAGCAGCCTGGACAGGGGCCCCCGGGAAGAGACCCAGTACTTC.